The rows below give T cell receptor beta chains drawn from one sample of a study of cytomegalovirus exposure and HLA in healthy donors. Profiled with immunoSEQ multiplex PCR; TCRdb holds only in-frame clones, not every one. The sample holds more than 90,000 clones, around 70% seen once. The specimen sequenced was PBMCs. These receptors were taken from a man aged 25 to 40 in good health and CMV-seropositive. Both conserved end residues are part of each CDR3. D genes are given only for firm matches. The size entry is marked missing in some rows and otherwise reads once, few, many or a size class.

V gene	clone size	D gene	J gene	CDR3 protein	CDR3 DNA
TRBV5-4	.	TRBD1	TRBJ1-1	CASSGDRVEAFF	TGTGCCAGCAGCGGTGACAGGGTTGAAGCTTTCTTT
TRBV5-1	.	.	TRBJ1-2	CASSSVGRVRDGYTF	TGCGCCAGCAGCTCCGTAGGCAGGGTTAGAGATGGCTACACCTTC
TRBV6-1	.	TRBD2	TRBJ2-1	CASSLTSGGVDEQFF	TGTGCCAGCAGTTTGACTAGCGGGGGCGTGGATGAGCAGTTCTTC
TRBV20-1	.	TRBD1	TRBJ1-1	CSASRGPEAFF	TGCAGTGCTAGCAGGGGGCCTGAAGCTTTCTTT
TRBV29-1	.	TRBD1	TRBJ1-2	CSVDPSGTGTYGYTF	TGCAGCGTTGACCCTTCAGGGACAGGGACCTATGGCTACACCTTC
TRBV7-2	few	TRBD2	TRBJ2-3	CASSLAPPGLAGTDTQYF	TGTGCCAGCAGCTTAGCGCCCCCGGGACTAGCGGGAACAGATACGCAGTATTTT
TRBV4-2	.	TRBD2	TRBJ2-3	CASSLTVRSSGGTDTQYF	TGTGCCAGCAGCCTAACGGTCCGGTCTAGCGGGGGAACAGATACGCAGTATTTT
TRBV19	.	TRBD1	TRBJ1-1	CASTWDRDTEAFF	TGTGCCAGTACCTGGGACAGGGATACTGAAGCTTTCTTT
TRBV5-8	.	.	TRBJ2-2	CASSQRVANTGELFF	TGTGCCAGCAGCCAGCGGGTGGCGAACACCGGGGAGCTGTTTTTT
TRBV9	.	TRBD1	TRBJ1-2	CASSAGQGPANYGYTF	TGTGCCAGCAGCGCCGGACAGGGCCCGGCTAACTATGGCTACACCTTC
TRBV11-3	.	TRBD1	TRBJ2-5	CASSADRGETQYF	TGTGCCAGCAGCGCTGACAGGGGAGAGACCCAGTACTTC
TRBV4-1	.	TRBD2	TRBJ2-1	CASSPPTSGIYNEQFF	TGCGCCAGCAGTCCCCCCACTAGCGGGATTTACAATGAGCAGTTCTTC
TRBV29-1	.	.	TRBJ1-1	CSVEERSGTEAFF	TGCAGCGTTGAAGAGAGGAGCGGCACTGAAGCTTTCTTT
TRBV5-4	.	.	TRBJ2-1	CASSLEDDRPGKQFF	TGTGCCAGCAGCTTGGAAGACGACAGGCCGGGTAAGCAGTTCTTC
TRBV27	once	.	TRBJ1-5	CASSPLGGGTQHF	TGTGCCAGCAGCCCTCTAGGGGGGGGGACCCAGCATTTT
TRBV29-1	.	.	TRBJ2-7	CSATGSGSYEQYF	TGCAGCGCCACAGGGTCGGGGTCCTACGAGCAGTACTTC
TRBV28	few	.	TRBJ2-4	CASSLGGQGAKNIQYF	TGTGCCAGCAGCCTGGGGGGTCAGGGAGCCAAAAACATTCAGTACTTC
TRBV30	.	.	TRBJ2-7	CAWTGLSYEQYF	TGTGCCTGGACAGGCCTGTCCTACGAGCAGTACTTC
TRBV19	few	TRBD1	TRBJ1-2	CASRQGRVPSMAGYTF	TGTGCCAGTCGACAGGGCAGGGTACCCTCTATGGCGGGCTACACCTTC
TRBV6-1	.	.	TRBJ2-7	CASSETVLYEQYF	TGTGCCAGCAGTGAGACAGTCCTCTACGAGCAGTACTTC
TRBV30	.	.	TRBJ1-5	CAWNRDGLGPPQHF	TGTGCCTGGAACAGGGACGGCCTAGGGCCGCCTCAGCATTTT
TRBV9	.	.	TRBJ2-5	CASTTQEGETQYF	TGTGCCAGCACCACCCAGGAGGGTGAGACCCAGTACTTC
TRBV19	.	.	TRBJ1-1	CASGTGYSTNTEAFF	TGTGCCAGTGGAACAGGGTACAGTACGAACACTGAAGCTTTCTTT
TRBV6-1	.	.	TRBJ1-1	CASSALRTVAAFF	TGTGCCAGCAGTGCTCTAAGGACAGTAGCAGCTTTCTTT
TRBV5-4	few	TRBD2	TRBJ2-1	CASSLGTSGPYNEQFF	TGTGCCAGCAGCTTGGGGACTAGCGGGCCCTACAATGAGCAGTTCTTC
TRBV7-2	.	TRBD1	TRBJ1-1	CASSPETGTMNTEAFF	TGTGCCAGCAGCCCGGAGACAGGGACCATGAACACTGAAGCTTTCTTT
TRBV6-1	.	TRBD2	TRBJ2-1	CASPNGLASNNEQFF	TGTGCCAGCCCGAACGGACTAGCCTCAAACAATGAGCAGTTCTTC
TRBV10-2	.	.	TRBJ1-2	CASSPAGLYGYTF	TGCGCCAGCTCCCCTGCAGGGCTCTATGGCTACACCTTC
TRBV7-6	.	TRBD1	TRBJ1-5	CASSQGQGAFNQPQHF	TGTGCCAGCAGCCAGGGACAGGGGGCGTTCAATCAGCCCCAGCATTTT
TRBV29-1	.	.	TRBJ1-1	CSVELTSGTEAFF	TGCAGCGTCGAATTAACCTCGGGCACTGAAGCTTTCTTT
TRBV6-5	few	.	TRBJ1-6	CASSEAPHRLHF	TGTGCCAGCAGTGAAGCCCCGCACCGCCTCCACTTT
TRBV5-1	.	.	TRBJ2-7	CASSPRQGQSYEQYF	TGCGCCAGCAGCCCTCGTCAGGGTCAGAGCTACGAGCAGTACTTC
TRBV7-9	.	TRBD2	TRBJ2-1	CASSSAPGLAGVEQFF	TGTGCCAGCAGCTCCGCCCCGGGACTAGCGGGAGTTGAGCAGTTCTTC
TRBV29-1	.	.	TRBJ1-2	CSVEDEGRGYGYTF	TGCAGCGTTGAAGATGAGGGGAGGGGTTATGGCTACACCTTC
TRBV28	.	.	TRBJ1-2	CAIANRVEGYTF	TGTGCCATCGCGAACAGGGTAGAGGGCTACACCTTC
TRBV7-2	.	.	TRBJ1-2	CASSYPGGGGNYGYTF	TGTGCCAGCAGCTACCCTGGGGGGGGCGGAAATTATGGCTACACCTTC
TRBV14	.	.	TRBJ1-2	CASSQTTDGTYYGYTF	TGTGCCAGCAGCCAAACGACAGACGGTACTTACTATGGCTACACCTTC
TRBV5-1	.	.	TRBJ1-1	CASSWETNTEAFF	TGCGCCAGCAGCTGGGAGACGAACACTGAAGCTTTCTTT
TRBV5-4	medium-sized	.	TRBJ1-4	CASSLGRGGEKLFF	TGTGCCAGCAGCTTGGGGCGGGGCGGTGAAAAACTGTTTTTT
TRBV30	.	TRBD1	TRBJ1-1	CACKTGDTEAFF	TGTGCCTGTAAAACAGGGGACACTGAAGCTTTCTTT
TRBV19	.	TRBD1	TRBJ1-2	CAGSAATGDGYTF	TGTGCCGGTAGTGCAGCGACAGGGGATGGCTACACCTTC
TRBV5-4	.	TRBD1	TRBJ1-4	CASSPGQANEKLFF	TGTGCCAGCAGTCCGGGACAGGCTAATGAAAAACTGTTTTTT
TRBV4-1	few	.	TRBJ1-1	CASSQDGKGEAFF	TGCGCCAGCAGCCAAGACGGGAAGGGCGAAGCTTTCTTT
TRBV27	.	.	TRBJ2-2	CASSSSDLTGELFF	TGTGCCAGCAGTTCGAGCGACTTGACCGGGGAGCTGTTTTTT
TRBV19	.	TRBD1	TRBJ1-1	CASRRQGMNTEAFF	TGTGCCAGTAGACGACAGGGGATGAACACTGAAGCTTTCTTT
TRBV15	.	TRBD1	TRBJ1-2	CATSRTGDYGYTF	TGTGCCACCAGCCGGACAGGGGACTATGGCTACACCTTC
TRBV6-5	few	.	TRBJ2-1	CASSLRGNEQFF	TGTGCCAGCAGTCTACGAGGCAATGAGCAGTTCTTC
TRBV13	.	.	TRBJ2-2	CASSFQWNTGELFF	TGTGCCAGCAGCTTTCAATGGAACACCGGGGAGCTGTTTTTT
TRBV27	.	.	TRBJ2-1	CASSSYRERVNEQFF	TGTGCCAGCAGTTCCTACAGGGAAAGGGTCAATGAGCAGTTCTTC
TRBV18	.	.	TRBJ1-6	CASSPPTGGTHSPLHF	TGTGCCAGCTCACCACCGACTGGGGGGACTCATTCACCCCTCCACTTT
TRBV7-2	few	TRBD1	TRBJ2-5	CASSFIGGGSETQYF	TGTGCCAGCAGCTTTATAGGGGGCGGATCGGAGACCCAGTACTTC
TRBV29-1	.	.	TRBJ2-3	CSVERGGGTDTQYF	TGCAGCGTTGAACGGGGCGGGGGCACAGATACGCAGTATTTT
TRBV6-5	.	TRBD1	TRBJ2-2	CASREEGTALFF	TGTGCCAGCAGGGAAGAGGGGACAGCCTTGTTTTTT
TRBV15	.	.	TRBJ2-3	CATSRDPVRTGLGTDTQYF	TGTGCCACCAGCAGAGATCCGGTTCGCACGGGATTAGGCACAGATACGCAGTATTTT
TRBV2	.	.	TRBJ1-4	CASSELARGANEKLFF	TGTGCCAGCAGTGAACTAGCGAGGGGAGCTAATGAAAAACTGTTTTTT
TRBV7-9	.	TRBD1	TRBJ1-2	CASSQLGRGPSGYTF	TGTGCCAGCAGCCAACTGGGCAGGGGGCCTTCTGGCTACACCTTC
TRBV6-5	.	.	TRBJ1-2	CASSPGGDYGYTF	TGTGCCAGCAGTCCCGGCGGGGATTATGGCTACACCTTC
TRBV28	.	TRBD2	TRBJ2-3	CASVGAGVGTDTQYF	TGTGCCAGCGTCGGAGCGGGAGTTGGCACAGATACGCAGTATTTT
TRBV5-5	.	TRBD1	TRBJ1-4	CASSSLRGQGNEKLFF	TGTGCCAGCAGCTCACTAAGGGGACAGGGAAATGAAAAACTGTTTTTT